This T cell receptor beta chain is from a study of blood T cell repertoires in COVID-19. Data came from immunoSEQ multiplex PCR; TCRdb stores just in-frame clones and leaves some out. Of about 210,000 clones listed, around 86% are singletons. Participants, about 18 to 100 years old, spanned fewer than 25 US areas. CDR3 size: 16 residues. The germline CDR1 and CDR2 sequences are SNHLY and FYNNEI. With 5 bases removed from V and 0 bases from J, the gap between germline ends came to 14 bases. The sequencing input was PBMCs or T cells enriched from blood (not recorded which). This receptor was obtained from a man aged 35 to 55 with acute COVID-19. The rearrangement uses TRBV2 and TRBJ1-5; possibly TRBD1 for D (5 bases). As DNA, the CDR3 is TGTGCCAGCAGTATGTATGCGACAGCTAGCAATCAGCCCCAGCATTTT. Translated: CASSMYATASNQPQHF.